This record concerns one TCR beta chain sequence. In the study's own analysis: Estimation of nucleated cell counts relied on the amplification of reference gene primers. Libraries were prepared by immunoSEQ multiplex PCR; TCRdb keeps only in-frame clonotypes and omits some of them. The V and J calls and clone size come from that table; D and trimming were worked out from the DNA. The table shows 250,000 or so clones, with under 90% occurring only once. The data were taken from a study of blood T cell repertoires in COVID-19. Germline V lookup: CDR1 SGHTA, CDR2 FQGNSA. Trimming cost V 1 base and J 1 base; bases outside gene matches: 2. CDR3 length equals 16 residues.

V and J are TRBV7-2 and TRBJ2-2; 8 positions agree with TRBD2. What was sequenced was peripheral blood. The TCR comes from a woman aged 40 to 50 who had recovered from COVID-19. The CDR3 loop is CASSLVAGLNTGELFF. DNA for the CDR3: TGTGCCAGCAGCTTAGTAGCGGGATTGAACACCGGGGAGCTGTTTTTT.